The 23 T cell receptor beta chains listed next were all sequenced from one sample in a study of radiotherapy plus CTLA-4 blockade in lung cancer. The table came from immunoSEQ multiplex PCR; TCRdb's copy has only in-frame clones and leaves some out. The sample contains about 66,000 clones, around 86% of which appear only once. Sequencing used peripheral blood, obtained from a patient treated with radiotherapy plus ipilimumab. Every receptor here comes from a human donor with non-small cell lung cancer who had a partial response to radiotherapy plus ipilimumab.

This rearrangement joins TRBV27 to TRBJ2-3; a possible D gene is TRBD2 (5 bases). Germline values: CDR1 MNHEY, CDR2 SMNVEV (reference sequence). Trimming removed 8 bases at V and 0 bases at J, with 12 bases between. The CDR3 contains 14 residues. CDR3 in DNA: TGTGCCAGCCAGTCCGGCGGGAGCACAGATACGCAGTATTTT. Amino acids: CASQSGGSTDTQYF.

The chain recombines TRBV6-5 with TRBJ1-1; D remains unclear. The CDR3 runs 11 residues. Trimming removed 5 bases from V and 5 bases from J, with 6 bases in between. The V gene's germline CDR1 is MNHEY and CDR2 SVGAGI. The CDR3 sequence: CASSEGTEAFF. The DNA for the CDR3 is TGTGCCAGCAGTGAGGGAACTGAAGCTTTCTTT.

Remarks on this clone: An end of the junction differs from the germline gene, which may be a read error. The chain employs TRBV18 and TRBJ2-2; a weak D match, TRBD2 (5 bases). The CDR3 contains 15 residues. The germline V gene has CDR1 KGHSH and CDR2 LQKENI. CDR3 residues: CASSPLAGNTGELFF. The CDR3, as DNA: TGTGCCAGCTCGCCACTGGCGGGGAACACCGGGGAGCTGTTTTTT.

The rearrangement joins TRBV27 to TRBJ2-7; the match to TRBD1 covers 7 bases. Germline CDR1 is MNHEY and CDR2 is SMNVEV (reference sequence). V lost 7 bases and J lost 0; bases outside the gene matches: 6. There are 14 residues in the CDR3. CDR3 sequence (DNA): TGTGCCAGCAACTCGGGACAGTTCTCCTACGAGCAGTACTTC. Its protein product is CASNSGQFSYEQYF.

As DNA, the CDR3 is TGCGCCAGCAGCTTCTCACCTAGCGAACAAGAGACCCAGTACTTC. This sequence encodes CASSFSPSEQETQYF. V and J are TRBV5-1 and TRBJ2-5, with TRBD2 as a possible D gene (6 bases). V was trimmed by 2 bases and J by 2 bases, leaving 13 bases between them. Per the germline V gene, CDR1 is SGHRS and CDR2 is YFSETQ. The CDR3 has 15 amino acids.

This clone showed up just once. This chain uses TRBV6-6 with TRBJ1-1; D is unresolved. The ends were cut back, 6 bases at V and 2 bases at J, with 10 bases in the middle. The CDR3 is 13 residues long. Germline V gene sequence: CDR1 MNHNY, CDR2 SVGAGI (reference sequence). The CDR3 region is CASRYEANTEAFF. The CDR3 nucleotides read TGTGCCAGCAGGTATGAAGCCAACACTGAAGCTTTCTTT.

Worth noting for this clone: Different DNA sequences within this sample yield the same CDR3. The chain joins TRBV7-3 to TRBJ2-1, with 14 bases fitting TRBD2. The germline CDR1 and CDR2 sequences are SGHTA and FQGTGA. With V trimmed by 4 bases and J by 7 bases, 3 bases remained unmatched. The CDR3 spans 15 residues. This chain's CDR3 is CASSSGTSGRNEQFF. CDR3 DNA: TGTGCCAGCAGCTCCGGGACTAGCGGGAGAAATGAGCAGTTCTTC.

The chain joins TRBV5-5 to TRBJ1-2; D gene unclear. This CDR3 comprises 14 residues. Trimming removed 0 bases from V and 7 bases from J, with 13 bases in between. Germline V gives CDR1 SGHKS, CDR2 YYEKEE (reference sequence). The CDR3 DNA reads TGTGCCAGCAGCTTGGCAGCGGGGTCCGGTGGCTACACCTTC. It translates to CASSLAAGSGGYTF.

The rearrangement uses TRBV9 and TRBJ2-7, with TRBD2 identical over 15 bases. V lost 4 bases, J lost 4 bases, and 3 bases stayed unmatched. Germline assignment: CDR1 SGDLS and CDR2 YYNGEE. There are 15 residues in the CDR3. CDR3 sequence reads: CASSTGLAGGYEQYF. Here the CDR3 DNA reads TGTGCCAGCAGCACCGGACTAGCGGGAGGGTACGAGCAGTACTTC. Complete variable domain (other parts from reference TRBV9 and TRBJ2-7): DSGVTQTPKHLITATGQRVTLRCSPRSGDLSVYWYQQSLDQGLQFLIQYYNGEERAKGNILERFSAQQFPDLHSELNLSSLELGDSALYFCASSTGLAGGYEQYFGPGTRLTVT.

This clone has only a few counts. The chain is built from TRBV5-1 and TRBJ2-2; tentatively, D is TRBD1 (7 bases). Germline V gene sequence: CDR1 SGHRS, CDR2 YFSETQ. This CDR3 has 14 amino acids. Trimming left V 7 bases short and J 4 bases short, with 14 bases between. CDR3 region: CASGGDSLTGELFF. For the CDR3, the DNA is TGCGCCAGCGGAGGGGACAGCCTCACCGGGGAGCTGTTTTTT.

This chain uses TRBV7-9 with TRBJ2-1, with 8 bases lining up with TRBD1. V trimming: 3 bases; J trimming: 9 bases; junction bases outside the gene matches: 10. Germline values: CDR1 SEHNR, CDR2 FQNEAQ (reference sequence). The CDR3 covers 15 residues. The CDR3 loop is CASSLTGAKRGEQFF. DNA for the CDR3: TGTGCCAGCAGCTTGACAGGGGCCAAAAGGGGTGAGCAGTTCTTC.

V is TRBV29-1 and J is TRBJ2-1; 7 nucleotides align to TRBD1. The V segment lost 6 bases and the J segment 7 bases; nucleotides outside the gene matches: 15. CDR1 and CDR2 from the germline V gene are SQVTM and ANQGSEA. This CDR3 region has 15 residues. CDR3 region: CSVETRGSVRNEQFF. CDR3 bases: TGCAGCGTGGAGACCAGGGGGTCGGTCCGGAATGAGCAGTTCTTC.

The CDR3 spells CASSLATGGAGEAFF. The CDR3 region has the DNA TGTGCCAGCAGCTTAGCGACAGGGGGCGCGGGTGAAGCTTTCTTT. J is TRBJ1-1 and V is TRBV7-2; 10 positions agree with TRBD1. Germline values: CDR1 SGHTA, CDR2 FQGNSA. V shed 0 bases and J 7 bases; nucleotides not matched to a gene: 5. The CDR3 sequence is 15 residues long. The full variable domain, in which reference TRBV7-2 and TRBJ1-1 provide the parts outside the CDR3, is GAGVSQSPSNKVTEKGKDVELRCDPISGHTALYWYRQSLGQGLEFLIYFQGNSAPDKSGLPSDRFSAERTGGSVSTLTIQRTQQEDSAVYLCASSLATGGAGEAFFGQGTRLTVV.

To note about this clone: Germline and junction disagree at one end, which may indicate a read error. The V call is TRBV11-3, the J call TRBJ2-5, with D possibly matching TRBD2 (7 bases). CDR1 and CDR2 from the germline V gene are SGHNT and YENEEA. This CDR3 is built from 14 residues. The CDR3 nucleotides are TGTGCCAGCAGCTTAGGGGGGGGCCAAGAGGCCCAGTACTTC. Protein product: CASSLGGGQEAQYF.

This clone was seen only once. The rearrangement joins TRBV7-9 to TRBJ2-7; tentative D call: TRBD1 (5 bases). The CDR3 extends over 12 amino acids. Germline-derived CDR1 and CDR2 are SEHNR and FQNEAQ (reference sequence). V was clipped by 6 bases and J by 1 base, with 7 bases between them. In DNA, the CDR3 is TGTGCCAGCAGTCCAGGGTCCTACGAGCAGTACTTC. Amino acid sequence: CASSPGSYEQYF.

This clone was picked up a small number of times. The chain joins TRBV7-3 to TRBJ2-7, with TRBD1 matching 7 bases. With V trimmed by 1 base and J by 3 bases, 3 bases remained unmatched. The CDR3 covers 14 residues. Germline V lookup: CDR1 SGHTA, CDR2 FQGTGA. The CDR3 bases are TGTGCCAGCAGCTTAAATTGGGACAGCTACGAGCAGTACTTC. Translation gives CASSLNWDSYEQYF. The full variable domain, in which reference TRBV7-3 and TRBJ2-7 provide the parts outside the CDR3, is GAGVSQTPSNKVTEKGKYVELRCDPISGHTALYWYRQSLGQGPEFLIYFQGTGAADDSGLPNDRFFAVRPEGSVSTLKIQRTERGDSAVYLCASSLNWDSYEQYFGPGTRLTVT.

J is TRBJ1-3 and V is TRBV15; D not resolved. The germline V gene has CDR1 LNHNV and CDR2 YYDKDF (reference sequence). V gave up 1 base and J gave up 2 bases, with 9 bases separating them. This CDR3 contains 15 residues. CDR3 sequence reads: CATSRVQFPGNTIYF. CDR3 coding DNA: TGTGCCACCAGCAGAGTGCAGTTTCCTGGAAACACCATATATTTT.

V and J are TRBV5-4 and TRBJ2-1; TRBD2 matches 12 bases. V was pared by 4 bases and J by 9 bases, with 8 bases of the junction left unmatched. The CDR3 sequence is 15 residues long. Germline V gene data show CDR1 as SGHNT and CDR2 as YYREEE (reference sequence). DNA for the CDR3: TGTGCCAGCAGCCTCCCTAGCGGGAGGGCCCGTGAGCAGTTCTTC. Translated, it gives CASSLPSGRAREQFF.

The V call is TRBV7-9, the J call TRBJ1-2; a weak D match, TRBD1 (5 bases). The ends were cut back, 5 bases at V and 6 bases at J, with 13 bases in the middle. Germline loops: CDR1 SEHNR, CDR2 FQNEAQ (reference sequence). This CDR3 spans 13 amino acids. The CDR3 bases are TGTGCCAGCAGCACCAGACAGTCCCATGGCTACACCTTC. Translation: CASSTRQSHGYTF.

CDR3 region: CASFHGGSYEQYF. The CDR3 DNA follows: TGTGCCAGCTTTCACGGGGGAAGTTACGAGCAGTACTTC. This chain connects TRBV6-1 to TRBJ2-7; tentatively, D is TRBD2 (6 bases). This CDR3 region has 13 residues. Trimming shortened V by 8 bases and J by 4 bases, and 15 bases separated the two germline ends. Germline V gives CDR1 MNHNS, CDR2 SASEGT.

This CDR3 is CASSQDQGAYQPQHF. The CDR3 DNA sequence: TGCGCCAGCAGCCAAGATCAAGGGGCTTATCAGCCCCAGCATTTT. The chain employs TRBV4-1 and TRBJ1-5, with D perhaps matching TRBD1 (5 bases). CDR1 is MGHRA and CDR2 is YSYEKL in the germline V gene. The CDR3 runs 15 residues. Trimming took off 0 bases at V and 5 bases at J, with 11 bases between the two ends.

J is TRBJ2-6 and V is TRBV30; TRBD2 aligns across 7 bases. The CDR3 contains 14 residues. J lost 3 bases, V lost 2 bases, and 1 base had no gene match. Germline CDR1 is GTSNPN and CDR2 is SVGIG (reference sequence). DNA of the CDR3: TGTGCCTGGAGTTCGGGGGGTGGGGCCAACGTCCTGACTTTC. It specifies CAWSSGGGANVLTF.

The chain has TRBV29-1 and TRBJ2-5; D is unclear. CDR3 length equals 12 residues. The V end lost 1 base, the J end lost 4 bases, and 7 bases lay between the germline ends. CDR1 and CDR2 (germline): SQVTM, ANQGSEA. In DNA form, the CDR3 reads TGCAGCGTTGAAGTGGGCTCAGAGACCCAGTACTTC. Residues: CSVEVGSETQYF.